The source of this TCR beta chain is a study of blood T cell repertoires in COVID-19. In germline, CDR1 is KGHDR, CDR2 SFDVKD. Between the trimmed V and J ends, which lost 3 bases and 4 bases, there was a span of 17 bases. This CDR3 is 16 amino acids long. Using immunoSEQ multiplex PCR, the repertoire was profiled, and TCRdb retains in-frame clones only, with some absent. Among fewer than 350,000 clones listed, approximately 91% were seen once. The V call is TRBV24-1, the J call TRBJ2-5; the D gene is possibly TRBD2 (7 bases). The source is a man aged 60-69 years who had recovered from COVID-19. Specimen: PBMCs or T cells enriched from blood (not recorded which). This chain's CDR3 is CATSDRAGEGRETQYF. Written as DNA, the CDR3 is TGTGCCACCAGTGATCGGGCAGGGGAGGGTCGAGAGACCCAGTACTTC.